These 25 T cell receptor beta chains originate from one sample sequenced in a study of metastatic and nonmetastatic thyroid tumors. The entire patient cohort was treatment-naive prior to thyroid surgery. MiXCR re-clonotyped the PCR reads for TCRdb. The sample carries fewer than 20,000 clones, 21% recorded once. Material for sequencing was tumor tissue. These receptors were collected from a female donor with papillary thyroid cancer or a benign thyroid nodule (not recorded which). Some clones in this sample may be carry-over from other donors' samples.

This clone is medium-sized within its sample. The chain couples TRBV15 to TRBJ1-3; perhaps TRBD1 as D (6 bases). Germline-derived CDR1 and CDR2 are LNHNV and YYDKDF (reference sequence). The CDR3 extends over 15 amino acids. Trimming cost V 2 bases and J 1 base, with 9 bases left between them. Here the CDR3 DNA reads TGTGCCACCAGCAGATGGGGGCAATCTGGAAACACCATATATTTT. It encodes CATSRWGQSGNTIYF.

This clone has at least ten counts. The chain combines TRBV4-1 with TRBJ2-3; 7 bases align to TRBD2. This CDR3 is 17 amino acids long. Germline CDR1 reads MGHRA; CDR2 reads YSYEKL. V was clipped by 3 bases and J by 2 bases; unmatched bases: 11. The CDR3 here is CASSQAFPGLPTDTQYF. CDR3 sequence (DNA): TGCGCCAGCAGCCAGGCCTTTCCGGGACTACCCACAGATACGCAGTATTTT.

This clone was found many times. CDR3 in DNA: TGTGCCAGCATGGGGTCCGGATCGTCGCAGTACTTC. As protein: CASMGSGSSQYF. The rearrangement uses TRBV6-1 and TRBJ2-7; unclear D gene. Per the germline V gene, CDR1 is MNHNS and CDR2 is SASEGT. The CDR3 is 12 amino acids. Trimming left V 7 bases short and J 9 bases short, with 16 bases between.

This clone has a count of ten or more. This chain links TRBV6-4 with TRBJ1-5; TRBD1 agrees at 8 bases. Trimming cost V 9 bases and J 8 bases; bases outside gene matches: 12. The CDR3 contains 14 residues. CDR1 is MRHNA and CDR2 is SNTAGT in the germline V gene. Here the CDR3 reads CASPPRTGYKPQHF. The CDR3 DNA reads TGTGCCAGTCCTCCCCGGACAGGGTATAAGCCCCAGCATTTT.

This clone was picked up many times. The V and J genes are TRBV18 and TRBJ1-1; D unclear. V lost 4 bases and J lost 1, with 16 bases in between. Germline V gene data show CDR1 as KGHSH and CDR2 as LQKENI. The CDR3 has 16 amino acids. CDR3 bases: TGTGCCAGCTCACTCTTCCTACTGGCGGGGAACACTGAAGCTTTCTTT. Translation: CASSLFLLAGNTEAFF.

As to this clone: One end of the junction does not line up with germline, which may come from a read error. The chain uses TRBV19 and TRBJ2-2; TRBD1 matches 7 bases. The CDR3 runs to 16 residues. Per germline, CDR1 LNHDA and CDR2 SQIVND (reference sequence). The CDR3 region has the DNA TGTGCCAGTGGAGACAGGGCCAGGGGCTGTACCGGGCAGCTGTTTTTT. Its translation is CASGDRARGCTGQLFF.

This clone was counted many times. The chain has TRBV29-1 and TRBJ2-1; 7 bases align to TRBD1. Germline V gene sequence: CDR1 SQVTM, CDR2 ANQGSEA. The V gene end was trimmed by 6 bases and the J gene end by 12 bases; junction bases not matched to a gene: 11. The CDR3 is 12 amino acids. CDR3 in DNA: TGCAGCGTCTCAGAGGGGGCCGGAGGGCAGTTCTTC. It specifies CSVSEGAGGQFF.

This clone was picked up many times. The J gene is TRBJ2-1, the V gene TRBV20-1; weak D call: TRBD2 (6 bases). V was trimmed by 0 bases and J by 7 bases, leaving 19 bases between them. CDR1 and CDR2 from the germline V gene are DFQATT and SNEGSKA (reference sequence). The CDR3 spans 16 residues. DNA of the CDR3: TGCAGTGCTAGAGATCCTAGCGCCTTATATAGGAATGAGCAGTTCTTC. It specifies CSARDPSALYRNEQFF.

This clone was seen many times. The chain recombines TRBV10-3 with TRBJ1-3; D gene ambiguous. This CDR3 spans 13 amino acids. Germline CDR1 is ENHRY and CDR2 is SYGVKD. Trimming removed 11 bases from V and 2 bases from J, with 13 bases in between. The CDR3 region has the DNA TGTGCCGTAAGACCGGACCCTGGAAACACCATATATTTT. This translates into CAVRPDPGNTIYF.

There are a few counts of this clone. CDR3 sequence reads: CASGDSGRREQYF. In DNA form, the CDR3 reads TGTGCCAGCGGGGACTCCGGGAGGAGGGAGCAGTACTTC. The gene calls are TRBV6-2 or TRBV6-3 and TRBJ2-7, with 7 bases that match TRBD2. The CDR3 is made up of 13 amino acids. The germline V gene has CDR1 MNHEY and CDR2 SVGEGT. V lost 8 bases to trimming and J lost 7 bases; unmatched junction nucleotides: 11.

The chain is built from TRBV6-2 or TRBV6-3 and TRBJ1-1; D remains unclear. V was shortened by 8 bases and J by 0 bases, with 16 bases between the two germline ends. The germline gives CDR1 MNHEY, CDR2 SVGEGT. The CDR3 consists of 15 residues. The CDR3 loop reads CASVSTGWMNTEAFF. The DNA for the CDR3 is TGTGCCAGCGTGAGTACGGGGTGGATGAACACTGAAGCTTTCTTT.

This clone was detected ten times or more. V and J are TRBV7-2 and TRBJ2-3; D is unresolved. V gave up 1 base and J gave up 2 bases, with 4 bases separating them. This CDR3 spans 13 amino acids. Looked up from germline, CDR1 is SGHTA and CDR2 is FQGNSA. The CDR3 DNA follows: TGTGCCAGCAGCTTAGGGACCACAGATACGCAGTATTTT. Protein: CASSLGTTDTQYF.

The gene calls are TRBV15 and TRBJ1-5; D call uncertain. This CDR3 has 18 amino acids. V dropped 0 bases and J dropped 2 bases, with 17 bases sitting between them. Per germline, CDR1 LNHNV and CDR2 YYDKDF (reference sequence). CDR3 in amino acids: CATSRDRAGHGRNQPQHF. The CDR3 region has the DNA TGTGCCACCAGCAGAGACCGGGCCGGGCACGGACGCAATCAGCCCCAGCATTTT.

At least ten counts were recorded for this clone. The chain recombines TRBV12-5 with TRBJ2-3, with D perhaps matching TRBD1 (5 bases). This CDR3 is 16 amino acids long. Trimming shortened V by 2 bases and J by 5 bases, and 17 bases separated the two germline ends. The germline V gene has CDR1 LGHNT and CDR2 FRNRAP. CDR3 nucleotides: TGTGCTAGTGGTTTGTCTTCCGCGGACAACCTAGATACGCAGTATTTT. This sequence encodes CASGLSSADNLDTQYF.

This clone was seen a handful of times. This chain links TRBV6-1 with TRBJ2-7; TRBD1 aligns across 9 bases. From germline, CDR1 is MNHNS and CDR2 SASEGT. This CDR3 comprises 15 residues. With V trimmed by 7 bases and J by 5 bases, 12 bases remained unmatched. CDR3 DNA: TGTGCCAGCAATACACCCGGGACAGGGTTTCACGAGCAGTACTTC. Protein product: CASNTPGTGFHEQYF.

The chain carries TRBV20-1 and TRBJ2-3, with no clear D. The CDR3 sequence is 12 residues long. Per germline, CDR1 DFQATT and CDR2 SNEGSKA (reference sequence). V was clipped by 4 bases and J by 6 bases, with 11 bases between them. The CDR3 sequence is CSANRPGDTQYF. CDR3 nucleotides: TGCAGTGCTAACAGACCCGGCGATACGCAGTATTTT.

The CDR3 nucleotides are TGCAGTGCTAGAGGCCTGAACAGGGCGGGTGGCTACACCTTC. Translating it yields CSARGLNRAGGYTF. V gene TRBV20-1 combines with J gene TRBJ1-2, with D possibly matching TRBD1 (6 bases). Trimming removed 1 base at V and 7 bases at J, with 16 bases between. The CDR3 runs 14 residues. CDR1 is DFQATT, CDR2 SNEGSKA, per germline (reference sequence).

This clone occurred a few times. Here the CDR3 DNA reads TGCAGTGCATGGGGCTACACCTTC. It translates to CSAWGYTF. The chain has TRBV20-1 and TRBJ1-2; D is unclear. The CDR3 spans 8 residues. Germline loops: CDR1 DFQATT, CDR2 SNEGSKA (reference sequence). Trimming removed 6 bases from V and 8 bases from J, with 4 bases in between.

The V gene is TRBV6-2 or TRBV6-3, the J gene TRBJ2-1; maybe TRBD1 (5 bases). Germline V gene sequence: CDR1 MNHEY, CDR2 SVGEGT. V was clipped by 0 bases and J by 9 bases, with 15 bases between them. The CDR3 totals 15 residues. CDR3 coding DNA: TGTGCCAGCAGTTACTCAAAAGGGGTCCCGGGTGAGCAGTTCTTC. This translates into CASSYSKGVPGEQFF.

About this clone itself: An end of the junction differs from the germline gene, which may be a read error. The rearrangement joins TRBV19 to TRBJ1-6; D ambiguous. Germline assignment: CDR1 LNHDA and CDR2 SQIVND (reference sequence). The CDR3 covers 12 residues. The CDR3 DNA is TGTTCCAGTGAGGGAGGTGGTTCACCCCTCCACTTT. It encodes CSSEGGGSPLHF.

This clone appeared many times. Here the CDR3 reads CASSGGTGSSTDTQYF. CDR3 DNA sequence: TGTGCCAGCAGCGGTGGGACAGGATCTAGCACAGATACGCAGTATTTT. The J gene is TRBJ2-3, the V gene TRBV11-1; 8 nucleotides match TRBD1. Germline V gene sequence: CDR1 SGHAT, CDR2 FQDESV (reference sequence). The CDR3 extends over 16 amino acids. The ends lost 5 bases at V and 0 bases at J; junction bases unmatched: 7.

The CDR3 DNA follows: TGTGCCAGCAGTGAAGGAACACTCGAAGCCCTTTACGAGCAGTACTTC. Amino acids: CASSEGTLEALYEQYF. The chain employs TRBV6-1 and TRBJ2-7; D is undetermined. V lost 1 base, J lost 4 bases, and 17 bases lay in between. The CDR3 is 16 amino acids. Per the germline V gene, CDR1 is MNHNS and CDR2 is SASEGT.

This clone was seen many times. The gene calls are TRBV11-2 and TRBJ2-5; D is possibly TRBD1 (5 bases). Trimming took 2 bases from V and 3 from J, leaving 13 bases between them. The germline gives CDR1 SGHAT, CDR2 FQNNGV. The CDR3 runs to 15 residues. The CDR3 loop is CASSLYRTYEETQYF. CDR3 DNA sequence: TGTGCCAGCAGCTTATACAGGACCTATGAAGAGACCCAGTACTTC.

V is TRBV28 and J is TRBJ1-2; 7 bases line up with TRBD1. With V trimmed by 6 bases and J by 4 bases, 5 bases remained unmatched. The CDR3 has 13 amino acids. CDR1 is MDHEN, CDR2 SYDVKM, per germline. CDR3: CASRKQGPYGYTF. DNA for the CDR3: TGTGCCAGCAGGAAACAGGGGCCCTATGGCTACACCTTC.

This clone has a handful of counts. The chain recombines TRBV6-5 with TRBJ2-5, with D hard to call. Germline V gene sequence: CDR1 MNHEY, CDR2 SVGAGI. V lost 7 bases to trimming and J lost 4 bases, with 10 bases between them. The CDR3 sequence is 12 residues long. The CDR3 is CASTPERETQYF. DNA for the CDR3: TGTGCCAGCACCCCGGAGCGAGAGACCCAGTACTTC.